The table lists the clone carrying this TCR beta chain with a few counts. What it recognizes is unknown. These data belong to a study of CD8 T cells in ankylosing spondylitis. TCRdb ran MiXCR on the 5' RACE reads and lists one entry per CDR3 protein. The sample yields a few hundred thousand distinct CDR3 sequences, more than 20% seen once. Whole-study findings and limits: In ankylosing spondylitis blood, a motif of roughly 8 highly homologous TCR beta variants appeared characteristic.

The germline CDR1 and CDR2 sequences are MNHEY and SVGEGT. Trimming took off 2 bases at V and 2 bases at J, with 17 bases between the two ends. This CDR3 contains 17 residues. The source material was blood, either unsorted or a sorted T cell fraction (not recorded which). The chain employs TRBV6-2 or TRBV6-3 and TRBJ2-3; D may correspond to TRBD1 or TRBD2 (7 bases each). The clonotype comes from a male donor with ankylosing spondylitis. CDR3 in DNA: TGTGCCAGCAGTTACATATCAAGGGAGGGGGCCACAGATACGCAGTATTTT. This encodes CASSYISREGATDTQYF.